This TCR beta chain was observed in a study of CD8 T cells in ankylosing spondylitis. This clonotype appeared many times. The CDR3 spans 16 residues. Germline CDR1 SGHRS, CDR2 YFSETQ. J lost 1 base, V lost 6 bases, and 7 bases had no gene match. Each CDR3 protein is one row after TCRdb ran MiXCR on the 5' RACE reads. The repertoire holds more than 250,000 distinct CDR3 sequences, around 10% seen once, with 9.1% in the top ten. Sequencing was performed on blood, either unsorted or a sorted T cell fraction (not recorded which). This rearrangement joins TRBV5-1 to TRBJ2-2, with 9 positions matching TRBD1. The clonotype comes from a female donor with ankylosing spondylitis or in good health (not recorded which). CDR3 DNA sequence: TGCGCCAGCAAGTCACAGGGGGCTCAGAACACCGGGGAGCTGTTTTTT. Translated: CASKSQGAQNTGELFF.